Following are 26 T cell receptor beta chains from one sample sequenced in a study of T cell changes during pregnancy in multiple sclerosis. TCRdb keeps only in-frame clones here, not all; method: immunoSEQ multiplex PCR. The sample includes some 70,000 clones, 91% of them seen just once. The sample consisted of peripheral blood, taken in the second trimester of pregnancy. These receptors all come from a female donor with multiple sclerosis, enrolled in a pregnancy study.

The rearrangement joins TRBV6-6 to TRBJ2-1; TRBD1 agrees at 8 bases. The CDR3 sequence is 14 residues long. Unmatched junction bases numbered 6, after V lost 6 bases and J lost 5 bases. Germline CDR1 and CDR2: MNHNY and SVGAGI (reference sequence). The DNA for the CDR3 is TGTGCCAGCAGGCGGACAGGGTCCAACAATGAGCAGTTCTTC. It codes for CASRRTGSNNEQFF.

The chain joins TRBV11-2 to TRBJ1-6; TRBD1 agrees at 7 bases. There are 17 residues in the CDR3. V was clipped by 6 bases and J by 0 bases; unmatched bases: 8. Germline CDR1 reads SGHAT; CDR2 reads FQNNGV. CDR3 in amino acids: CASRATGRSSYNSPLHF. In DNA, the CDR3 is TGTGCCAGCAGGGCGACAGGGAGAAGCTCCTATAATTCACCCCTCCACTTT.

J is TRBJ1-3 and V is TRBV30; a possible D gene is TRBD1 (6 bases). The CDR3 covers 12 residues. Germline V gene data show CDR1 as GTSNPN and CDR2 as SVGIG (reference sequence). CDR3 residues: CGTASSGNTIYF. The CDR3, as DNA: TGTGGGACAGCGAGCTCTGGAAACACCATATATTTT.

The rearrangement uses TRBV4-1 and TRBJ2-3; tentatively, D is TRBD2 (6 bases). This CDR3 contains 16 residues. CDR1 is MGHRA, CDR2 YSYEKL, per germline. The ends were cut back, 1 base at V and 3 bases at J, with 14 bases in the middle. The CDR3 DNA sequence: TGCGCCAGCAGCCAAGTTCACGGCGGGGTGACAGATACGCAGTATTTT. This translates into CASSQVHGGVTDTQYF.

This chain connects TRBV7-2 to TRBJ1-5, with D unresolved. This CDR3 has 14 amino acids. Trimming left V 3 bases short and J 2 bases short, with 8 bases between. Germline V CDR1 and CDR2: SGHTA, FQGNSA. DNA for the CDR3: TGTGCCAGCAGCTTTGCAGGTGGCAATCAGCCCCAGCATTTT. The encoded protein is CASSFAGGNQPQHF.

This chain joins TRBV11-2 and TRBJ2-2, with D possibly matching TRBD1 (5 bases). V was cut by 3 bases and J by 2 bases, with 10 bases left in between. This CDR3 comprises 15 residues. Germline V gene sequence: CDR1 SGHAT, CDR2 FQNNGV. The CDR3 loop is CASSFRGPNTGELFF. The CDR3 DNA reads TGTGCCAGCAGCTTTAGGGGCCCCAACACCGGGGAGCTGTTTTTT.

CDR3 in amino acids: CASRPTGRTNEKLFF. Here the CDR3 DNA reads TGTGCCAGCAGACCGACAGGGCGGACTAATGAAAAACTGTTTTTT. J is TRBJ1-4 and V is TRBV7-2; 7 nucleotides agree with TRBD1. The germline V gene has CDR1 SGHTA and CDR2 FQGNSA. This CDR3 contains 15 residues. J was trimmed by 2 bases and V by 6 bases; bases with no gene match: 6.

The rearrangement links TRBV6-1 to TRBJ1-5; TRBD1 is a possible D gene (5 bases). There are 19 residues in the CDR3. The V and J ends lost 4 bases and 0 bases respectively, with 22 bases between them. Germline V gene data show CDR1 as MNHNS and CDR2 as SASEGT. CDR3 sequence (DNA): TGTGCCAGCAGTGGGGGGGGTCACAGCGTCAACCTTAGCAATCAGCCCCAGCATTTT. As protein: CASSGGGHSVNLSNQPQHF.

Here the CDR3 reads CSVAPDVRNTEAFF. In nucleotides, the CDR3 is TGCAGCGTTGCCCCAGATGTACGGAACACTGAAGCTTTCTTT. The chain employs TRBV29-1 and TRBJ1-1; D gene unclear. Trimming stripped 4 bases from V and 1 base from J, with 13 bases between. The CDR3 has 14 residues. Germline V lookup: CDR1 SQVTM, CDR2 ANQGSEA.

V is TRBV6-6 and J is TRBJ2-4, with TRBD2 matching 10 bases. In germline, CDR1 is MNHNY, CDR2 SVGAGI (reference sequence). This CDR3 has 14 amino acids. With V trimmed by 6 bases and J by 4 bases, 3 bases remained unmatched. The DNA of the CDR3 is TGTGCCAGCAGGAATAGCGGGGGGAAAAACATTCAGTACTTC. It is translated as CASRNSGGKNIQYF.

This clone has just a few counts. This chain links TRBV6-4 with TRBJ2-2, with 10 positions matching TRBD1. This CDR3 comprises 15 residues. After removal of 7 bases from V and 3 bases from J, the junction contained 5 bases not matched to a gene. Germline V gene lookup returns CDR1 MRHNA and CDR2 SNTAGT. The CDR3 DNA is TGTGCCAGCAAGCCCGGACAGGGGGACACCGGGGAGCTGTTTTTT. Translated, it gives CASKPGQGDTGELFF.

V is TRBV29-1 and J is TRBJ2-7, with 10 bases identical to TRBD1. The junction had 12 bases not matched to a gene; V was cut back by 6 bases and J by 7 bases. This CDR3 is built from 14 residues. Germline CDR1 is SQVTM and CDR2 is ANQGSEA. CDR3 in DNA: TGCAGCGTGGGGGGGACAGGGGTTCTGGGGGAGCAGTACTTC. Amino acids: CSVGGTGVLGEQYF.

This clone has more than one count but fewer than ten. CDR3 loop: CASSSDRDQPQHF. As DNA, the CDR3 is TGTGCCAGCAGCTCGGACAGAGATCAGCCCCAGCATTTT. The J gene is TRBJ1-5, the V gene TRBV7-2; D might be TRBD1 (6 bases). The V end lost 4 bases, the J end lost 5 bases, and 9 bases lay between the germline ends. The CDR3 contains 13 residues. Germline lookup yields CDR1 SGHTA and CDR2 FQGNSA.

The V gene is TRBV11-3, the J gene TRBJ2-7; no clear D gene. Trimming took off 5 bases at V and 4 bases at J, with 12 bases between the two ends. Germline values: CDR1 SGHNT, CDR2 YENEEA. CDR3 length: 13 residues. CDR3 coding DNA: TGTGCCAGCAGCCTATACTACGGGTACGAGCAGTACTTC. This encodes CASSLYYGYEQYF. The complete variable domain, with remaining parts taken from reference TRBV11-3 and TRBJ2-7, reads EAGVVQSPRYKIIEKKQPVAFWCNPISGHNTLYWYLQNLGQGPELLIRYENEEAVDDSQLPKDRFSAERLKGVDSTLKIQPAELGDSAVYLCASSLYYGYEQYFGPGTRLTVT.

The rearrangement joins TRBV10-3 to TRBJ1-2; D uncertain. This CDR3 spans 14 amino acids. The germline V gene encodes CDR1 ENHRY and CDR2 SYGVKD. Trimming took 8 bases from V and 0 from J, leaving 13 bases between them. CDR3 DNA: TGTGCCATCCCGGGGAAGAGAGCTAACTATGGCTACACCTTC. This codes for CAIPGKRANYGYTF.

This rearrangement joins TRBV5-8 to TRBJ1-1; 7 bases are shared with TRBD1. V shed 0 bases, J shed 1 base, and the junction held 3 bases outside the gene matches. This CDR3 is built from 15 residues. Germline V gene data show CDR1 as SGHTS and CDR2 as YDEGEE. CDR3 sequence (DNA): TGTGCCAGCAGCTTGGAGGGGGCGTGGAACACTGAAGCTTTCTTT. Translation gives CASSLEGAWNTEAFF.

The chain has TRBV5-4 and TRBJ1-3; 8 bases fit TRBD1. The CDR3 is 16 residues long. V lost 4 bases and J lost 0; bases outside the gene matches: 6. Germline V gene data show CDR1 as SGHNT and CDR2 as YYREEE (reference sequence). CDR3 residues: CASSMGQVGSGNTIYF. CDR3 nucleotide sequence: TGTGCCAGCAGCATGGGACAGGTCGGCTCTGGAAACACCATATATTTT.

The chain recombines TRBV7-3 with TRBJ1-1; D gene ambiguous. This CDR3 region has 13 residues. Looked up from germline, CDR1 is SGHTA and CDR2 is FQGTGA. V shed 2 bases and J shed 2 bases, with 6 bases lying between them. CDR3 region: CASSLLVNTEAFF. CDR3 nucleotide sequence: TGTGCCAGCAGCTTACTAGTTAACACTGAAGCTTTCTTT. The whole variable domain, remainder taken from reference TRBV7-3 and TRBJ1-1, is GAGVSQTPSNKVTEKGKYVELRCDPISGHTALYWYRQSLGQGPEFLIYFQGTGAADDSGLPNDRFFAVRPEGSVSTLKIQRTERGDSAVYLCASSLLVNTEAFFGQGTRLTVV.

Here the CDR3 reads CASSRSGGGHEQFF. DNA of the CDR3: TGTGCCAGCAGCCGTTCCGGGGGAGGCCATGAGCAGTTCTTC. This chain links TRBV7-9 with TRBJ2-1, with D perhaps TRBD2 (6 bases). Deletions cut 5 bases from V and 8 bases from J, with 16 bases between. CDR3 length: 14 residues. Germline V gene sequence: CDR1 SEHNR, CDR2 FQNEAQ (reference sequence).

The chain links TRBV9 to TRBJ2-7, with TRBD1 matching over 10 bases. CDR3 length: 15 residues. Trimming cost V 0 bases and J 7 bases; bases outside gene matches: 7. Looked up from germline, CDR1 is SGDLS and CDR2 is YYNGEE. CDR3 residues: CASSVEGTGVGEQYF. The CDR3 nucleotides are TGTGCCAGCAGCGTAGAGGGGACAGGGGTGGGGGAGCAGTACTTC.

The chain couples TRBV11-2 to TRBJ2-1; TRBD2 aligns across 7 bases. The V segment lost 1 base and the J segment 10 bases; nucleotides outside the gene matches: 7. Germline values: CDR1 SGHAT, CDR2 FQNNGV. CDR3 length equals 14 residues. CDR3 in DNA: TGTGCCAGCAGCTTAGGATTATACGGGAGGGAGCAGTTCTTC. Translated: CASSLGLYGREQFF.

Written as DNA, the CDR3 is TGCGCCAGCAGCCCCGTCGGGGGAACCTACGAGCAGTACTTC. Translation: CASSPVGGTYEQYF. The rearrangement joins TRBV4-3 to TRBJ2-7; D perhaps matches TRBD2 (6 bases). This CDR3 contains 14 residues. The ends were cut back, 4 bases at V and 2 bases at J, with 12 bases in the middle. CDR1 and CDR2 from the germline V gene are LGHNA and YSLEER.

The V and J genes are TRBV5-5 and TRBJ1-4, with D perhaps TRBD1 (5 bases). This CDR3 region has 11 residues. V lost 4 bases and J 13 bases, leaving 11 bases between the germline ends. The germline gives CDR1 SGHKS, CDR2 YYEKEE (reference sequence). The chain's CDR3 is CASSIDRGLFF. CDR3 nucleotide sequence: TGTGCCAGCAGCATCGACAGAGGACTGTTTTTT.

The chain couples TRBV6-5 to TRBJ1-2; D is undetermined. This CDR3 is built from 13 residues. V was clipped by 7 bases and J by 0 bases, with 9 bases between them. Germline V gene lookup returns CDR1 MNHEY and CDR2 SVGAGI. The CDR3 reads CASTGATNYGYTF. DNA of the CDR3: TGTGCCAGCACAGGCGCAACTAACTATGGCTACACCTTC.

V usage is TRBV14 and J usage is TRBJ1-1; maybe TRBD1 (6 bases). This CDR3 has 12 residues. In germline, CDR1 is SGHDN, CDR2 FVKESK. Trimming removed 4 bases at V and 8 bases at J, with 11 bases between. CDR3 sequence (DNA): TGTGCCAGCAGCCCTAAAGGGGGAGAAGCTTTCTTT. Translated, it gives CASSPKGGEAFF. The whole variable domain, remainder taken from reference TRBV14 and TRBJ1-1, is EAGVTQFPSHSVIEKGQTVTLRCDPISGHDNLYWYRRVMGKEIKFLLHFVKESKQDESGMPNNRFLAERTGGTYSTLKVQPAELEDSGVYFCASSPKGGEAFFGQGTRLTVV.

This clone was detected once. V is TRBV27 and J is TRBJ1-1; possible D gene TRBD1, 5 bases. The CDR3 spans 16 residues. Germline values: CDR1 MNHEY, CDR2 SMNVEV (reference sequence). The ends were cut back, 6 bases at V and 4 bases at J, with 21 bases in the middle. Here the CDR3 reads CASRERGSLGGTEAFF. The CDR3 bases are TGTGCCAGCAGGGAAAGGGGCAGCCTGGGGGGCACTGAAGCTTTCTTT.